The next 13 T cell receptor beta chains were all read from a single sample in a study of T cells in localized non-small cell lung cancer. TCRdb keeps only in-frame clones here, not all; method: immunoSEQ multiplex PCR. The data contain about 1,600 clones, about 24% of them singletons. The sample in question was normal lung tissue next to the tumor, obtained before any cancer treatment. These receptors were taken from a man aged 35 to 69 with stage II squamous cell lung carcinoma.

In this sample, this clone is large. The chain carries TRBV9 and TRBJ2-1; TRBD1 or TRBD2 may be the D gene (5 bases each). The CDR3 has 15 amino acids. Trimming took off 4 bases at V and 10 bases at J, with 21 bases between the two ends. Germline V lookup: CDR1 SGDLS, CDR2 YYNGEE. The CDR3 spells CASSSTGTPGWEQFF. Here the CDR3 DNA reads TGTGCCAGCAGCTCTACCGGGACCCCCGGCTGGGAGCAGTTCTTC.

The sample holds a few counts of this clone. The chain employs TRBV30 and TRBJ1-2; no firm D call. The CDR3 covers 15 residues. Germline lookup yields CDR1 GTSNPN and CDR2 SVGIG (reference sequence). The V end lost 1 base, the J end lost 1 base, and 13 bases lay between the germline ends. The CDR3 DNA reads as TGTGCCTGGAGTGCGTCCGCAGGTTATAACTATGGCTACACCTTC. Translation: CAWSASAGYNYGYTF.

The rearrangement joins TRBV9 to TRBJ1-2; D is ambiguous. V was clipped by 0 bases and J by 7 bases, with 10 bases between them. Per germline, CDR1 SGDLS and CDR2 YYNGEE. The CDR3 has 13 amino acids. The CDR3 here is CASSVDGFAGYTF. DNA of the CDR3: TGTGCCAGCAGCGTAGATGGTTTTGCTGGCTACACCTTC.

This clone has just a few counts. One junction end disagrees with the germline gene, perhaps due to a read error. The chain is built from TRBV15 and TRBJ2-7, with TRBD2 matching over 7 bases. The CDR3 runs to 15 residues. In germline, CDR1 is LNHNV, CDR2 YYDKDF (reference sequence). CDR3 amino acids: CASSLQWGEGNEQYF. CDR3 in DNA: TGTGCCAGCAGCTTGCAATGGGGGGAGGGCAACGAGCAGTACTTC.

The chain has TRBV5-1 and TRBJ2-5, with TRBD2 identical over 7 bases. Trimming cost V 0 bases and J 4 bases; bases outside gene matches: 6. There are 15 residues in the CDR3. Germline CDR1 is SGHRS and CDR2 is YFSETQ. CDR3 sequence: CASSLEGGPGETQYF. CDR3 sequence (DNA): TGCGCCAGCAGCTTGGAGGGAGGGCCGGGAGAGACCCAGTACTTC.

The V and J genes are TRBV30 and TRBJ1-3, with D unclear. Trimming removed 3 bases from V and 4 bases from J, with 22 bases in between. CDR1 and CDR2 (germline): GTSNPN, SVGIG (reference sequence). The CDR3 has 17 residues. The DNA for the CDR3 is TGTGCCTGGAGCCAACGGGGTAGGGTTGCTTCAGGAAACACCATATATTTT. It encodes CAWSQRGRVASGNTIYF.

The chain combines TRBV14 with TRBJ2-7, with TRBD1 matching 9 bases. The germline gives CDR1 SGHDN, CDR2 FVKESK. The CDR3 is 15 amino acids. The V and J ends lost 0 bases and 8 bases, in that order; junction bases with no gene match: 8. The CDR3 coding sequence is TGTGCCAGCAGCCAAGATGGACAGGGGAACTGGAAGCAGTACTTC. It translates to CASSQDGQGNWKQYF.

This clone counts as medium-sized (0.01 to 0.1%). The chain employs TRBV11-3 and TRBJ1-1; no clear D gene. The CDR3 runs 16 residues. In germline, CDR1 is SGHNT, CDR2 YENEEA. Trimming took off 4 bases at V and 2 bases at J, with 17 bases between the two ends. CDR3 loop: CASSSSTRGINTEAFF. The CDR3, as DNA: TGTGCCAGCAGCTCGTCGACGCGGGGAATCAACACTGAAGCTTTCTTT.

There are a few counts of this clone. The chain joins TRBV2 to TRBJ2-1; perhaps D is TRBD1 or TRBD2 (6 bases each). CDR1 and CDR2 from the germline V gene are SNHLY and FYNNEI. V was trimmed by 6 bases and J by 9 bases, leaving 18 bases between them. There are 14 residues in the CDR3. In nucleotides, the CDR3 is TGTGCCAGCAGACGCAGAGGGGGGCGAGGTGAGCAGTTCTTC. It is translated as CASRRRGGRGEQFF. The whole variable domain, remainder taken from reference TRBV2 and TRBJ2-1, is EPEVTQTPSHQVTQMGQEVILRCVPISNHLYFYWYRQILGQKVEFLVSFYNNEISEKSEIFDDQFSVERPDGSNFTLKIRSTKLEDSAMYFCASRRRGGRGEQFFGPGTRLTVL.

In this sample, this clone is large (0.1 to 1%). The chain uses TRBV23-1 and TRBJ2-7; possibly TRBD2 for D (6 bases). TRBV23-1 carries the ORF label, with uncertain function. Deletions cut 6 bases from V and 1 base from J, with 10 bases between. There are 13 residues in the CDR3. CDR3: CASSLGGSYEQYF. The CDR3 DNA reads TGCGCCAGCAGCCTGGGGGGATCCTACGAGCAGTACTTC.

This clone occurred a few times. The chain links TRBV9 to TRBJ2-5, with 10 bases matching TRBD1. Germline lookup yields CDR1 SGDLS and CDR2 YYNGEE. The V and J ends lost 4 bases and 5 bases, in that order; junction bases with no gene match: 11. This CDR3 has 16 residues. The CDR3 sequence: CASSPFLGQGTETQYF. DNA for the CDR3: TGTGCCAGCAGCCCATTCTTGGGACAGGGGACGGAGACCCAGTACTTC.

Note on this clone: Read sequence stops 1 residue before the CDR3 end, and the germline J gene provides the missing end. The chain combines TRBV10-3 with TRBJ1-2; D possibly corresponds to TRBD1 (6 bases). This CDR3 region has 15 residues. Trimming shortened V by 2 bases and J by 8 bases, and 18 bases separated the two germline ends. Germline V gene sequence: CDR1 ENHRY, CDR2 SYGVKD. The CDR3: CAISELFGGAEGYTF. The CDR3 DNA, read in part, is TGTGCCATCAGTGAGCTCTTCGGGGGGGCGGAAGGCTACACC.

This clone was picked up one time. The chain combines TRBV19 with TRBJ2-1, with 10 bases aligning to TRBD2. CDR1 LNHDA and CDR2 SQIVND come from the germline V gene (reference sequence). This CDR3 spans 17 amino acids. The V and J ends lost 7 bases and 0 bases, in that order; junction bases with no gene match: 9. CDR3 DNA sequence: TGTGCCAGTACAACTAGCGGGAATTCGGGCTCCTACAATGAGCAGTTCTTC. As protein: CASTTSGNSGSYNEQFF.